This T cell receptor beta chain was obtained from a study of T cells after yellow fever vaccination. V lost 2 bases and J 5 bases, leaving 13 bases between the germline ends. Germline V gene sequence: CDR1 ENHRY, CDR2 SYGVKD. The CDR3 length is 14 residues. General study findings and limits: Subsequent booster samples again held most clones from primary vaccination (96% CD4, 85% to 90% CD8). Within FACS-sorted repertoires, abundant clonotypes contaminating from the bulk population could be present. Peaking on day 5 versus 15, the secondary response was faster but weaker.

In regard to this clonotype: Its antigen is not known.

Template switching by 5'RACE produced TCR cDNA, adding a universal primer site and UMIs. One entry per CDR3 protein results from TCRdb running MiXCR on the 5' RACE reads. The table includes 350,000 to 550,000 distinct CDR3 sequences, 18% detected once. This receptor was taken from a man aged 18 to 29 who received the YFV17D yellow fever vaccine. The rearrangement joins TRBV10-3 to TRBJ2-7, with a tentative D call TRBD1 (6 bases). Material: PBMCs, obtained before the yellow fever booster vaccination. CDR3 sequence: CAISERRGKNEQYF. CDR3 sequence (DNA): TGTGCCATCAGTGAGAGAAGGGGGAAAAACGAGCAGTACTTC.